Listed below are T cell receptor beta chains from one sample, sequenced in a study of CXCR3-negative and CXCR3-positive naive CD8 T cells. No DNA is given; TCRdb re-called the 5' RACE reads and lists each CDR3 protein once. This sample contains roughly 89,000 distinct CDR3 sequences. The sequenced sample was naive CXCR3- CD8+ T cells from blood. The receptors here all came from a human donor in good health. Some clones in this sample may be carry-over from other donors' samples. Both conserved end residues are part of each CDR3. Each record gives: V gene, J gene, CDR3 protein.

TRBV7-6,TRBJ2-1,CASSFTGTGYNEQFF
TRBV19,TRBJ2-5,CASSIYGGEETQYF
TRBV11-1,TRBJ2-7,CASSLTGYEQYF
TRBV4-1,TRBJ1-1,CASSQNRGGGTEAFF
TRBV4-1,TRBJ2-5,CASSPNNAGAGRETQYF
TRBV29-1,TRBJ2-5,CSVQEVIRETQYF
TRBV3-1,TRBJ2-2,CASSQGSGTGELFF
TRBV4-1,TRBJ1-2,CASSQPTGTTNGYTF
TRBV29-1,TRBJ2-7,CSAGQGAYEQYF
TRBV9,TRBJ2-3,CASSVGGGADTQYF
TRBV28,TRBJ2-7,CASSLEGEHYEQYF
TRBV29-1,TRBJ2-7,CSVVGGSGEQYF
TRBV5-5,TRBJ2-7,CASSLDRGEAYEQYF
TRBV29-1,TRBJ2-7,CSAPGIFGEQYF
TRBV12-3/TRBV12-4,TRBJ2-3,CASRYTDTQYF
TRBV12-3/TRBV12-4,TRBJ2-2,CASSFLDGELFF
TRBV19,TRBJ2-7,CASSPGTSPLEQYF
TRBV6-1,TRBJ2-2,CASSAAVTNTGELFF
TRBV7-8,TRBJ1-1,CASSLPTENTEAFF
TRBV27,TRBJ2-1,CASDGTSGISSYNEQFF
TRBV6-5,TRBJ2-7,CASTATRGGTGLYEQYF
TRBV5-1,TRBJ2-1,CASSLGLGLSSYNEQFF
TRBV29-1,TRBJ2-1,CSFTTYNEQFF
TRBV28,TRBJ2-2,CASRPGYTNTGELFF
TRBV12-3/TRBV12-4,TRBJ2-1,CASSPWGPGNEQFF
TRBV7-9,TRBJ2-7,CASSPQGGMEAYEQYF
TRBV20-1,TRBJ2-5,CSAPQGAQETQYF
TRBV29-1,TRBJ1-1,CSVDRGHTEAFF
TRBV7-9,TRBJ2-2,CASSLKDGGQNTGELFF
TRBV12-3/TRBV12-4,TRBJ1-4,CASSDRDGEKLFF
TRBV7-9,TRBJ2-3,CASSYTDTQYF
TRBV7-9,TRBJ1-4,CASSLVRANEKLFF
TRBV10-3,TRBJ2-5,CAISLDMGQGQETQYF
TRBV10-3,TRBJ1-1,CATKAQGYTEAFF
TRBV7-2,TRBJ2-7,CARVGGPYEQYF
TRBV4-3,TRBJ1-2,CASSLNSGTYGYTF
TRBV6-6,TRBJ2-3,CASSPQGPAQYF
TRBV4-3,TRBJ2-1,CASSQDYTSSYNEQFF